These 17 T cell receptor beta chains were sequenced from one sample in a study of blood T cell repertoires in COVID-19. TCRdb keeps only in-frame clones here, not all; method: immunoSEQ multiplex PCR. The sample lists roughly 100,000 clones, roughly four fifths occurring once. Source material: peripheral blood. The receptor source for this set is a man in his 60s with acute or convalescent COVID-19.

The J gene is TRBJ2-7, the V gene TRBV5-4; TRBD2 agrees at 9 bases. Germline V gene sequence: CDR1 SGHNT, CDR2 YYREEE (reference sequence). The CDR3 totals 15 residues. V lost 0 bases to trimming and J lost 6 bases; unmatched junction nucleotides: 7. CDR3 sequence reads: CASSLAVSGSGEQYF. The CDR3, as DNA: TGTGCCAGCAGCTTGGCCGTTAGCGGGAGCGGCGAGCAGTACTTC.

The chain carries TRBV9 and TRBJ1-6, with TRBD1 matching 7 bases. Germline V gives CDR1 SGDLS, CDR2 YYNGEE. CDR3 length equals 15 residues. V lost 3 bases to trimming and J lost 6 bases; unmatched junction nucleotides: 6. Here the CDR3 reads CASSELGQSNSPLHF. Written as DNA, the CDR3 is TGTGCCAGCAGCGAACTGGGACAGAGTAATTCACCCCTCCACTTT.

This clone was detected only once. The chain has TRBV29-1 and TRBJ1-2; D unclear. The V gene's germline CDR1 is SQVTM and CDR2 ANQGSEA. Trimming removed 3 bases from V and 3 bases from J, with 8 bases in between. The CDR3 has 12 residues. CDR3 protein: CSVDRGDYGYTF. DNA for the CDR3: TGCAGCGTTGATCGAGGCGACTATGGCTACACCTTC.

This clone appeared a single time. The V call is TRBV28, the J call TRBJ1-1; D uncertain. The CDR3 length is 14 residues. Trimming took 0 bases from V and 0 from J, leaving 5 bases between them. From germline, CDR1 is MDHEN and CDR2 SYDVKM. The CDR3 region is CASSLWQMNTEAFF. CDR3 nucleotides: TGTGCCAGCAGTTTATGGCAGATGAACACTGAAGCTTTCTTT.

This chain uses TRBV6-2 or TRBV6-3 with TRBJ2-1, with 16 bases that match TRBD2. There are 17 residues in the CDR3. Trimming cost V 0 bases and J 9 bases; bases outside gene matches: 5. Germline V gene sequence: CDR1 MNHEY, CDR2 SVGEGT. The CDR3 nucleotides read TGTGCCAGCAGTTACTCGGGACTAGCGGGAGGGATGCGTGAGCAGTTCTTC. This codes for CASSYSGLAGGMREQFF.

The gene calls are TRBV6-5 and TRBJ1-2, with 7 bases aligning to TRBD1. The V segment lost 8 bases and the J segment 8 bases; nucleotides outside the gene matches: 8. Germline V gene lookup returns CDR1 MNHEY and CDR2 SVGAGI. This CDR3 is 12 amino acids long. Here the CDR3 reads CASSGQRGGYTF. The CDR3 DNA reads as TGTGCCAGCTCGGGACAGCGAGGCGGCTACACCTTC.

The genes are TRBV11-3 and TRBJ2-2, with 9 bases fitting TRBD2. The CDR3 spans 16 residues. In germline, CDR1 is SGHNT, CDR2 YENEEA. J lost 4 bases, V lost 5 bases, and 8 bases had no gene match. The CDR3 nucleotides are TGTGCCAGCAGCCCCCGGACTAGCGTAGGCACCGGGGAGCTGTTTTTT. This encodes CASSPRTSVGTGELFF.

This rearrangement joins TRBV28 to TRBJ1-2; 8 nucleotides line up with TRBD1. The CDR3 sequence is 15 residues long. Germline V gene sequence: CDR1 MDHEN, CDR2 SYDVKM. V lost 6 bases to trimming and J lost 0 bases; unmatched junction nucleotides: 6. In DNA, the CDR3 is TGTGCCAGCAGCTTGACAGGGGAGACTAACTATGGCTACACCTTC. Its translation is CASSLTGETNYGYTF.

The V call is TRBV5-1, the J call TRBJ1-1, with unresolved D. CDR1 is SGHRS and CDR2 is YFSETQ in the germline V gene. CDR3 length: 14 amino acids. Trimming removed 3 bases from V and 4 bases from J, with 13 bases in between. DNA for the CDR3: TGCGCCAGCAGCTCATCATCCCGGGGCACTGAAGCTTTCTTT. It yields the protein CASSSSSRGTEAFF.

The J gene is TRBJ2-7, the V gene TRBV5-1; tentative D call: TRBD1 (6 bases). Trimming took off 2 bases at V and 0 bases at J, with 9 bases between the two ends. The germline V gene has CDR1 SGHRS and CDR2 YFSETQ. The CDR3 spans 14 residues. In nucleotides, the CDR3 is TGCGCCAGCAGCTTACAGGGTTTCTCCTACGAGCAGTACTTC. Its translation: CASSLQGFSYEQYF. Variable domain in full (rest from reference TRBV5-1 and TRBJ2-7): KAGVTQTPRYLIKTRGQQVTLSCSPISGHRSVSWYQQTPGQGLQFLFEYFSETQRNKGNFPGRFSGRQFSNSRSEMNVSTLELGDSALYLCASSLQGFSYEQYFGPGTRLTVT.

The genes are TRBV19 and TRBJ1-5, with D uncertain. The CDR3 covers 13 residues. Deletions cut 3 bases from V and 4 bases from J, with 7 bases between. Looked up from germline, CDR1 is LNHDA and CDR2 is SQIVND (reference sequence). This CDR3 is CASSIQDNQPQHF. The CDR3, as DNA: TGTGCCAGTAGTATCCAGGATAATCAGCCCCAGCATTTT.

Note on this clone: Other DNA sequences from this sample encode an identical CDR3 as well. The rearrangement links TRBV18 to TRBJ2-1; the match to TRBD1 covers 10 bases. The V gene's germline CDR1 is KGHSH and CDR2 LQKENI. V gave up 6 bases and J gave up 7 bases; unmatched junction bases: 6. The CDR3 covers 14 residues. CDR3 nucleotide sequence: TGTGCCAGCTCGGCCCGGGACAGGGGAAATGAGCAGTTCTTC. This codes for CASSARDRGNEQFF.

This clone was seen once. This chain uses TRBV23-1 with TRBJ2-7; TRBD2 might be the D (7 bases). TRBV23-1 is noted as an ORF with a role that remains uncertain. V lost 4 bases and J 0 bases, leaving 16 bases between the germline ends. CDR3 length: 16 amino acids. The CDR3 is CASSPHRGGRSYEQYF. The CDR3 nucleotides read TGCGCCAGCAGTCCCCATAGGGGGGGACGCTCCTACGAGCAGTACTTC.

This clone was found once. This sequence joins TRBV18 and TRBJ2-5; D not certain. Germline V gene lookup returns CDR1 KGHSH and CDR2 LQKENI. V was cut by 3 bases and J by 2 bases, with 7 bases left in between. The CDR3 runs to 13 residues. The CDR3 protein is CASSPPGQETQYF. The CDR3 DNA follows: TGTGCCAGCTCACCGCCAGGACAAGAGACCCAGTACTTC.

The rearrangement links TRBV27 to TRBJ2-1; TRBD1 aligns across 9 bases. The CDR3 runs 16 residues. Per the germline V gene, CDR1 is MNHEY and CDR2 is SMNVEV (reference sequence). Trimming at V came to 4 bases and at J to 6 bases, leaving 10 bases not matched to a gene. The CDR3: CASSYRRGQGTNEQFF. The CDR3 DNA reads TGTGCCAGCAGTTATCGGCGGGGACAGGGAACCAATGAGCAGTTCTTC.

A single count supports this clone. The V gene is TRBV7-3, the J gene TRBJ2-2, with TRBD1 identical over 10 bases. Per the germline V gene, CDR1 is SGHTA and CDR2 is FQGTGA. With V trimmed by 3 bases and J by 5 bases, 3 bases remained unmatched. The CDR3 extends over 15 amino acids. Here the CDR3 DNA reads TGTGCCAGCAGCTTTGACAGGGGGCGAACCGGGGAGCTGTTTTTT. Translation: CASSFDRGRTGELFF.

This chain joins TRBV4-1 and TRBJ2-7; D perhaps matches TRBD1 (5 bases). The CDR3 consists of 17 residues. V was clipped by 2 bases and J by 0 bases, with 17 bases between them. The germline CDR1 and CDR2 sequences are MGHRA and YSYEKL. CDR3 sequence reads: CASSQSLGHPSSYEQYF. CDR3 coding DNA: TGCGCCAGCAGCCAATCACTCGGACACCCGAGCTCCTACGAGCAGTACTTC.